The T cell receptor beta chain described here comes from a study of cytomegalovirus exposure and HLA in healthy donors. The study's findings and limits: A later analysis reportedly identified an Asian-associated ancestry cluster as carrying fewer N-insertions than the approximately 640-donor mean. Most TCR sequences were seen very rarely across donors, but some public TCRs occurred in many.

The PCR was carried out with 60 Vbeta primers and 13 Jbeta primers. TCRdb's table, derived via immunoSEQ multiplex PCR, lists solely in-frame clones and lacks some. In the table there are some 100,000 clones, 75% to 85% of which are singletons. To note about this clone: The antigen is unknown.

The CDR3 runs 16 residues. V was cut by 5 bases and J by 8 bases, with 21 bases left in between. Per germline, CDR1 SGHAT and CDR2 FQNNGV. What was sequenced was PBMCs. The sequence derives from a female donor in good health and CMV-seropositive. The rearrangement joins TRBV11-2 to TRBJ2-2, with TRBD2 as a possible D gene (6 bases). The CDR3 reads CASSPRPGAKKGELFF. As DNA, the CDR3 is TGTGCCAGCAGCCCCAGACCGGGAGCTAAGAAGGGGGAGCTGTTTTTT.